Given below is one TCR beta chain in context. As for the donors, each was a healthy bone marrow donor. The primer mix had 60 Vbeta and 13 Jbeta primers. Method: immunoSEQ multiplex PCR; TCRdb's copy keeps in-frame clones and lacks some. The sample shows around 150,000 clones, approximately 85% of them seen only once. The data belong to a study of cytomegalovirus exposure and HLA in healthy donors. This CDR3 has 13 amino acids. CDR1 SGHNT and CDR2 YYREEE come from the germline V gene (reference sequence). J lost 4 bases, V lost 4 bases, and 4 bases had no gene match. The J gene is TRBJ2-7, the V gene TRBV5-4, with TRBD1 matching 8 bases. The material sequenced was PBMCs. This clonotype was sampled from a man between 45 and 60 years old in good health and CMV-seropositive. DNA of the CDR3: TGTGCCAGCAGCCAGGGGGCAGATTACGAGCAGTACTTC. Translation gives CASSQGADYEQYF. The whole variable domain, remainder taken from reference TRBV5-4 and TRBJ2-7, is ETGVTQSPTHLIKTRGQQVTLRCSSQSGHNTVSWYQQALGQGPQFIFQYYREEENGRGNFPPRFSGLQFPNYSSELNVNALELDDSALYLCASSQGADYEQYFGPGTRLTVT.